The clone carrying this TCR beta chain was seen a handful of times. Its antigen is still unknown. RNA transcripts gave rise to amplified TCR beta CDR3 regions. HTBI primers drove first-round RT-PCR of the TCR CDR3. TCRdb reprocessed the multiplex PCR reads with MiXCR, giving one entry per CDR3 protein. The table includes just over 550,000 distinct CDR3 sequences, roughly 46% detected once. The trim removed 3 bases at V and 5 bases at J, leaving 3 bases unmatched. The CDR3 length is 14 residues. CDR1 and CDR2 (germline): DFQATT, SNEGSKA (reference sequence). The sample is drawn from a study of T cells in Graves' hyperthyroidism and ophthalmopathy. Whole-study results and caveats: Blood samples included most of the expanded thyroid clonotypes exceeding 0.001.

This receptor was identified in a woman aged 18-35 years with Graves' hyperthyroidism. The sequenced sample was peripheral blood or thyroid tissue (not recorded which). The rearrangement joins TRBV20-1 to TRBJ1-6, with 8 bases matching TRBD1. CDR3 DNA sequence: TGCAGTGCTAGCCAGGACAGGGATAATTCACCCCTCCACTTT. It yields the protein CSASQDRDNSPLHF.